Below, one T cell receptor (beta chain) is given with its context. Its matching antigen is unknown. This entry is derived from a study of STAT5B mutations in CD4+ large granular lymphocyte leukemia. Study findings and constraints: Patient CD4-sorted repertoires looked more clonal than healthy CD4+ repertoires, even without putative leukemic clones. No patients shared main leukemic clonotypes, though about 25% appeared at low frequency elsewhere. Top patient clones used TRBV06 genes more often: 8/27 versus 2/35 in controls.

The CDR3 spans 19 residues. Germline CDR1 reads LNHDA; CDR2 reads SQIVND (reference sequence). Losses at the gene ends were 2 bases for V and 4 bases for J; bases not matched to a gene: 18. Measured with immunoSEQ multiplex PCR; TCRdb has only the in-frame clones, and not every one. This table has under 40,000 clones, more than 65% appearing once. Controls came from buffy coats of healthy blood donors. The material sequenced was CD4+ T cells from blood buffy coats. The sequence came from a human donor in good health. V is TRBV19 and J is TRBJ1-1; TRBD1 matches at 8 bases. The CDR3 sequence is CASSIFMPRGRNQGTEAFF. In DNA, the CDR3 is TGTGCCAGTAGTATATTCATGCCCAGGGGGCGGAATCAGGGCACTGAAGCTTTCTTT. Looking up the rest from reference TRBV19 and TRBJ1-1 gives the full variable domain: DGGITQSPKYLFRKEGQNVTLSCEQNLNHDAMYWYRQDPGQGLRLIYYSQIVNDFQKGDIAEGYSVSREKKESFPLTVTSAQKNPTAFYLCASSIFMPRGRNQGTEAFFGQGTRLTVV.